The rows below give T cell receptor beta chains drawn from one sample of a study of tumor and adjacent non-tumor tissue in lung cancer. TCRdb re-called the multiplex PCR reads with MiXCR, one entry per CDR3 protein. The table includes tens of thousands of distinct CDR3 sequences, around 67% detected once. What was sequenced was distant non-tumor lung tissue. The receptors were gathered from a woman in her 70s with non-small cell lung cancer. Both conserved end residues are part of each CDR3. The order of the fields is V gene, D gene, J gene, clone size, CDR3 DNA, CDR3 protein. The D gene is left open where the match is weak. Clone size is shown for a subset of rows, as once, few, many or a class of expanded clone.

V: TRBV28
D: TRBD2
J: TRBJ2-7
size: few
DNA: TGTGCCAGCAGTTCCCCTTGGACTAGCGGGGGGACCTACGAGCAGTACTTC
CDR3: CASSSPWTSGGTYEQYF

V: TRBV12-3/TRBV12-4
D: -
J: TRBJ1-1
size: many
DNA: TGTGCCAGCAGTTTGTGGGAACGCACTGAAGCTTTCTTT
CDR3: CASSLWERTEAFF

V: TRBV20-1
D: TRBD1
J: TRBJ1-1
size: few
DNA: TGCAGTGCGCACAGGACAGGGAGCACTGAAGCTTTCTTT
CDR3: CSAHRTGSTEAFF

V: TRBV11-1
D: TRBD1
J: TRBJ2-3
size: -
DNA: TGTTCCAGCAGTTTTGTCAGGGGGACAGATACGCAGTATTTT
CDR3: CSSSFVRGTDTQYF

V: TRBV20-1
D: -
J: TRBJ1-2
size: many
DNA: TGCAGTGCTAGGGGGGCCGGTACCCTCTATGGCTACACCTTC
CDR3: CSARGAGTLYGYTF

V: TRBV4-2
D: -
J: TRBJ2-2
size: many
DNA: TGTGCCAGCAGCCAAACCCCGGTAGTTACGGAGACCGGGGAGCTGTTTTTT
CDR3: CASSQTPVVTETGELFF

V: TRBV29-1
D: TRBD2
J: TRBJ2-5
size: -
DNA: TGCAGCGTTGAGGCTAGCGGTGTACGAGAGACCCGGTACTTC
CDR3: CSVEASGVRETRYF

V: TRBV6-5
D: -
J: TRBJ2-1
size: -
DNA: TGTGCCAGCAGTTACTCGCACAGGTCAAGCCAAGAGACCCAGTTCTTC
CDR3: CASSYSHRSSQETQFF

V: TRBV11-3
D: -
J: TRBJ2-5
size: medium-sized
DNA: TGTGCCAGCAGCTTAGCGGGAGCCTCCCAAGAGACCCAGTACTTC
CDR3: CASSLAGASQETQYF

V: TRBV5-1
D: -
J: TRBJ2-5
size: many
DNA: TGCGCCAGCAGCTCCCGTAATGTCCAAGAGACCCAGTACTTC
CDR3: CASSSRNVQETQYF

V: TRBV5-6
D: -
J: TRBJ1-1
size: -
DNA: TGTGGCAGCAGTGAACTGACAGGACTGGCGGCTTTCTTT
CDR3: CGSSELTGLAAFF

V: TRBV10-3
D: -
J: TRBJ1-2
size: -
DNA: TGCGCCATCAGTGGGACATGGGAAGGAGGCTACACCTTC
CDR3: CAISGTWEGGYTF

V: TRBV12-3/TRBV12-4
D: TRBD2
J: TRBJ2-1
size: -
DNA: TGTGCCAGCGGTTCTAGCGGGAGGGGCGGTGAGCAATTCTTC
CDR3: CASGSSGRGGEQFF

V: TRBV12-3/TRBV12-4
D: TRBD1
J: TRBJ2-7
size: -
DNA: TGTGCCAGCAGTTTGGACAGGGCATATGGCGAGCAGTACTTC
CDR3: CASSLDRAYGEQYF

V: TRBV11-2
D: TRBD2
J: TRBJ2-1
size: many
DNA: TGTGCCAGCAGCCTCACTAGCGGAGCGAATGAGCAGTTCTTC
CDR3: CASSLTSGANEQFF

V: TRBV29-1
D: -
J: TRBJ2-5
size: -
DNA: TGCCGCGTCGAGGACGGCGCCAGGGAGACCCAGTACTTC
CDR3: CRVEDGARETQYF

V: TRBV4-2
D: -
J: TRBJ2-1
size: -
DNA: TGTGCCAGCAGTCTGATGACTAGTGGGAGTGATGAGCAGTTCTTC
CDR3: CASSLMTSGSDEQFF

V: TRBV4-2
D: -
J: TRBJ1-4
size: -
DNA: TGTGCCAGCAGTCCCCAGACAGTTCCCAATGAAAAACTGTTTTTT
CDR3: CASSPQTVPNEKLFF

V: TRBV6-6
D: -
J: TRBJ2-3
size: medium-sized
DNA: TGTGCCAGCAGAAAAAAGCAGGCTAGCACAGATACGCAGTATTTT
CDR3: CASRKKQASTDTQYF

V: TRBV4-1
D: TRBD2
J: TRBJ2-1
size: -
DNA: TGCGCCAGCAGCAGAGACGGGACTAACGTCTTCTACAATGAGCAGTCCTTC
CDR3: CASSRDGTNVFYNEQSF

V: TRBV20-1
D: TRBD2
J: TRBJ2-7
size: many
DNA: TGCAGTGCTAGAGATCCTAGCGGGACCGTTTACGAGCAGTACTTC
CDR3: CSARDPSGTVYEQYF

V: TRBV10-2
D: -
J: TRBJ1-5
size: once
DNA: TGTGCCAGCAGTGAGATCGAGAGTGGGAATCAGCCCCAGCATTTT
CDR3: CASSEIESGNQPQHF

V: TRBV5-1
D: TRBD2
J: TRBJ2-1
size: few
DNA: TGCGCCAGCAGCAAAAGTAGCGGGCCCAGCTCCTACAATGAGCAGTTCTTC
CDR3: CASSKSSGPSSYNEQFF

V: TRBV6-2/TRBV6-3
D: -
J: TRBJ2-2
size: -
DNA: TGTACCAGCAGAAACTGTGGGACCGGGGAGCTGTTTTTT
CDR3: CTSRNCGTGELFF

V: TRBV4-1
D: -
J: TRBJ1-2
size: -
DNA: TGCACAAGCAGCCAAGCCTATTCGGAACACCTAAACTATGGCTACACCTTC
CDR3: CTSSQAYSEHLNYGYTF

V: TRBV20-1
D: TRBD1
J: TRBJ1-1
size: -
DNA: TGCAGTACTAGTTCGGCGCCACGGACAGGGAAGACTGAAGCTTTCTTT
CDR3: CSTSSAPRTGKTEAFF

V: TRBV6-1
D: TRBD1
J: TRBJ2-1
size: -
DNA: TGTGCCAGCAGTTTCCGGACAGGGAGGATGGAATACAATGAGCAGTTCTTC
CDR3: CASSFRTGRMEYNEQFF

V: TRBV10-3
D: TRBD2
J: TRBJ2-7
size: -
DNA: TGTGCCACCAGGAGCTCTCCCGGACTAGCGGAAGATTCCTACGAGCAGTACTTC
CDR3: CATRSSPGLAEDSYEQYF

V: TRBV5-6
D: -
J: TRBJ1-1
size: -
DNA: TGTGCCAGCAGCTCCGGACTCGGTCTAGCTTTCTTT
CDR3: CASSSGLGLAFF

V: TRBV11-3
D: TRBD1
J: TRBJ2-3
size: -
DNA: TGTGCCAGTAGCTTTGGACAGGGGACAGGTACGCAGTATTTT
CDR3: CASSFGQGTGTQYF

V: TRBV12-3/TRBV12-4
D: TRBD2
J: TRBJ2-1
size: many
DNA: TGTGCCAGCAGTCCAGGACTAGGCGTCTACTATGAGCAGTTCTTC
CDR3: CASSPGLGVYYEQFF

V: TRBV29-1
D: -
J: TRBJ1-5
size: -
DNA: TGCAGCGTTGCCCCCGGACGGGGCAATCAGCACCAGCATTTT
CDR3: CSVAPGRGNQHQHF

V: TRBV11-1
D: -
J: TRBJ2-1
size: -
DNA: TGTACCAGCAGTTACCTTTCCCGGGATGGGCAGTTCTTC
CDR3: CTSSYLSRDGQFF

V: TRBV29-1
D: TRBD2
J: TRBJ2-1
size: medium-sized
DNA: TGCAGCGCGCCATCCGGGACTAGCGGGAGAACGGGCCATGAGCAGTTCTTC
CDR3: CSAPSGTSGRTGHEQFF

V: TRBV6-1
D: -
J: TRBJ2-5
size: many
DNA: TGTGCCAGCGTGTTGCGGCAAGAGACCCAGTACTTC
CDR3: CASVLRQETQYF

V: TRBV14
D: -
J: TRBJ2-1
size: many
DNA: TGTGCCAGCAGCCAAGGGGGTAGCGGAGAGCAGTTCTTC
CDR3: CASSQGGSGEQFF

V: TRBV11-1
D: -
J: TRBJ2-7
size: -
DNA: TGTGCCAGCAGCCTAGAGGACGGTACCTACGACCAGTACTTC
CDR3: CASSLEDGTYDQYF

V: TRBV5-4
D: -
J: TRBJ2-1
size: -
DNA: TGTGCCAGCGCCCTCGGGACGAACGGCTACAATGAGCAGTTCTTC
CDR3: CASALGTNGYNEQFF

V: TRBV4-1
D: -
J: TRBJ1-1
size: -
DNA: TGCGCCAGCAACCAAGTACTATCCATGAACACTGAAGCTTTCTTT
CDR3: CASNQVLSMNTEAFF

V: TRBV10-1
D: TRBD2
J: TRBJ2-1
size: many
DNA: TGCGCCAGCAGCCTGGGAGGGCCCAATGAGCAGTTCTTC
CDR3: CASSLGGPNEQFF